These T cell receptor beta chains were read from a single sample in a study of long-term antiretroviral therapy in people with HIV. The protocol was immunoSEQ multiplex PCR, while the TCRdb copy is restricted to in-frame clones and leaves out a portion. Of about 21,000 clones in the sample, approximately 78% were seen once. Sequencing used unsorted PBMCs, obtained 0.2 years after starting antiretroviral therapy. The origin of the receptors is a woman in her twenties or thirties with HIV. CDR3s include the opening cysteine and the closing phenylalanine or tryptophan. D genes are given only for firm matches. Only part of the rows carry a size: once, few, many, or a class if the clone is expanded.

D gene: NA; V gene: TRBV2; J gene: TRBJ2-5; CDR3 length: 11; clone size: once; CDR3 DNA: TGTGCCAGCAGAGAGAGGGAGACCCAGTACTTC; CDR3 protein: CASRERETQYF
D gene: NA; V gene: TRBV28; J gene: TRBJ2-7; CDR3 length: 15; clone size: NA; CDR3 DNA: TGTGCCAGCAGGACTATGGGGGGGCCCACCTACGAGCAGTACTTC; CDR3 protein: CASRTMGGPTYEQYF
D gene: NA; V gene: TRBV6-5; J gene: TRBJ1-3; CDR3 length: 15; clone size: NA; CDR3 DNA: TGTGCCAGCAAGCGGGGGGCTCACTCTGGAAACACCATATATTTT; CDR3 protein: CASKRGAHSGNTIYF
D gene: NA; V gene: TRBV6-1; J gene: TRBJ1-3; CDR3 length: 14; clone size: few; CDR3 DNA: TGTGCCGGATCTTTTTCGATCTCTGGAAACACCATATATTTT; CDR3 protein: CAGSFSISGNTIYF
D gene: TRBD1; V gene: TRBV27; J gene: TRBJ1-2; CDR3 length: 15; clone size: NA; CDR3 DNA: TGTGCCAGCAGTGGACCGGGACAGGGATTCTATGGCTACACCTTC; CDR3 protein: CASSGPGQGFYGYTF
D gene: NA; V gene: TRBV7-7; J gene: TRBJ2-7; CDR3 length: 10; clone size: once; CDR3 DNA: TGTGCCAGCAGCTTTTACGAGCAGTACTTC; CDR3 protein: CASSFYEQYF
D gene: TRBD1; V gene: TRBV5-6; J gene: TRBJ2-6; CDR3 length: 15; clone size: NA; CDR3 DNA: TGTGCCAGCAGCCCAGGGGGCATAAGGGCCAACGTCCTGACTTTC; CDR3 protein: CASSPGGIRANVLTF
D gene: TRBD1; V gene: TRBV6-6; J gene: TRBJ1-1; CDR3 length: 14; clone size: NA; CDR3 DNA: TGTGCCAGCAGACCCTCAGGGGGAGACACTGAAGCTTTCTTT; CDR3 protein: CASRPSGGDTEAFF
D gene: NA; V gene: TRBV19; J gene: TRBJ1-3; CDR3 length: 16; clone size: NA; CDR3 DNA: TGTGCCAGTAGTACTGTGGTGGGCGGCAGTGGAAACACCATATATTTT; CDR3 protein: CASSTVVGGSGNTIYF
D gene: NA; V gene: TRBV25-1; J gene: TRBJ1-2; CDR3 length: 13; clone size: NA; CDR3 DNA: TGTGCCAGCGCCCCTCAGGGATATTATGGCTACACCTTC; CDR3 protein: CASAPQGYYGYTF
D gene: TRBD1; V gene: TRBV18; J gene: TRBJ1-5; CDR3 length: 14; clone size: NA; CDR3 DNA: TGTGCCAGCAATGGACAGGGGGTTTCGCAGCCCCAGCATTTT; CDR3 protein: CASNGQGVSQPQHF
D gene: NA; V gene: TRBV10-1; J gene: TRBJ1-4; CDR3 length: 9; clone size: few; CDR3 DNA: TGCGCCGGGATCAGAGGACTGTTTTTT; CDR3 protein: CAGIRGLFF
D gene: TRBD1; V gene: TRBV15; J gene: TRBJ1-2; CDR3 length: 14; clone size: few; CDR3 DNA: TGTGCCACCAGCAGAGAGGGACAGGGCGGCGGCTACACCTTC; CDR3 protein: CATSREGQGGGYTF
D gene: TRBD1; V gene: TRBV19; J gene: TRBJ1-4; CDR3 length: 15; clone size: NA; CDR3 DNA: TGTGCCAGTAGTTCAGGGGGTCTTTCGGGTGAAAAACTGTTTTTT; CDR3 protein: CASSSGGLSGEKLFF
D gene: NA; V gene: TRBV18; J gene: TRBJ2-2; CDR3 length: 17; clone size: NA; CDR3 DNA: TGTGCCAGCTCACCGATCGGCAAAACCCAGAGGACCGGGGAGCTGTTTTTT; CDR3 protein: CASSPIGKTQRTGELFF
D gene: NA; V gene: TRBV20-1; J gene: TRBJ2-1; CDR3 length: 11; clone size: once; CDR3 DNA: TGCAGTGCGATGGTCGTCGATGAGCAGTTCTTC; CDR3 protein: CSAMVVDEQFF
D gene: NA; V gene: TRBV25-1; J gene: TRBJ2-3; CDR3 length: 15; clone size: NA; CDR3 DNA: TGTGCCAGCAGTATATCGACGCGGAGCACAGATACGCAGTATTTT; CDR3 protein: CASSISTRSTDTQYF
D gene: TRBD2; V gene: TRBV6-5; J gene: TRBJ2-5; CDR3 length: 13; clone size: NA; CDR3 DNA: TGTGCCAGCAGTCCCGGGACTATAGAGACCCAGTACTTC; CDR3 protein: CASSPGTIETQYF
D gene: NA; V gene: TRBV5-1; J gene: TRBJ1-2; CDR3 length: 12; clone size: few; CDR3 DNA: TGCGCCAGCAAAGAGGGGCTAGGTGGCTACACCTTC; CDR3 protein: CASKEGLGGYTF
D gene: TRBD1; V gene: TRBV27; J gene: TRBJ2-2; CDR3 length: 13; clone size: NA; CDR3 DNA: TGTGCCAGCACAGGGGGCTATCCCGGGGAGCTGTTTTTT; CDR3 protein: CASTGGYPGELFF
D gene: TRBD2; V gene: TRBV5-4; J gene: TRBJ2-2; CDR3 length: 15; clone size: NA; CDR3 DNA: TGTGCCAGCAGCCTGGGGAGGGAAAAGTCCGGGGAGCTGTTTTTT; CDR3 protein: CASSLGREKSGELFF
D gene: NA; V gene: TRBV5-8; J gene: TRBJ1-6; CDR3 length: 16; clone size: NA; CDR3 DNA: TGTGCCAGCAGCCCAGGGGAGTTTTCCTATAATTCACCCCTCCACTTT; CDR3 protein: CASSPGEFSYNSPLHF
D gene: NA; V gene: TRBV15; J gene: TRBJ2-7; CDR3 length: 17; clone size: once; CDR3 DNA: TGTGCCACCAGCACCATTGTGGGGTACGGATTCTCCTACGAGCAGTACTTC; CDR3 protein: CATSTIVGYGFSYEQYF
D gene: NA; V gene: TRBV6-1; J gene: TRBJ2-3; CDR3 length: 17; clone size: NA; CDR3 DNA: TGTGCCAGCAGTGAAACGGGACGGGCTCGATCGTGGTATACGCAGTATTTT; CDR3 protein: CASSETGRARSWYTQYF
D gene: NA; V gene: TRBV5-6; J gene: TRBJ1-1; CDR3 length: 13; clone size: once; CDR3 DNA: TGTGCCAGCAGCTCCATAGACAGGAATGAAGCTTTCTTT; CDR3 protein: CASSSIDRNEAFF
D gene: TRBD2; V gene: TRBV9; J gene: TRBJ2-1; CDR3 length: 15; clone size: NA; CDR3 DNA: TGTGCCAGCAGCCCCCGTGCGGGGGGGCCCAATGAGCAGTTCTTC; CDR3 protein: CASSPRAGGPNEQFF
D gene: NA; V gene: TRBV7-9; J gene: TRBJ1-1; CDR3 length: 14; clone size: NA; CDR3 DNA: TGTGCCAGCAGCTTTGGGGGGGTGAACACTGAAGCTTTCTTT; CDR3 protein: CASSFGGVNTEAFF
D gene: TRBD1; V gene: TRBV9; J gene: TRBJ1-6; CDR3 length: 14; clone size: few; CDR3 DNA: TGTGCCAGCAGCGTTGGGACAGGGAATTCACCCCTCCACTTT; CDR3 protein: CASSVGTGNSPLHF
D gene: NA; V gene: TRBV14; J gene: TRBJ2-3; CDR3 length: 15; clone size: NA; CDR3 DNA: TGTGCCAGCAGCCAAGGACAGAAGGGCCCAAATACGCAGTATTTT; CDR3 protein: CASSQGQKGPNTQYF